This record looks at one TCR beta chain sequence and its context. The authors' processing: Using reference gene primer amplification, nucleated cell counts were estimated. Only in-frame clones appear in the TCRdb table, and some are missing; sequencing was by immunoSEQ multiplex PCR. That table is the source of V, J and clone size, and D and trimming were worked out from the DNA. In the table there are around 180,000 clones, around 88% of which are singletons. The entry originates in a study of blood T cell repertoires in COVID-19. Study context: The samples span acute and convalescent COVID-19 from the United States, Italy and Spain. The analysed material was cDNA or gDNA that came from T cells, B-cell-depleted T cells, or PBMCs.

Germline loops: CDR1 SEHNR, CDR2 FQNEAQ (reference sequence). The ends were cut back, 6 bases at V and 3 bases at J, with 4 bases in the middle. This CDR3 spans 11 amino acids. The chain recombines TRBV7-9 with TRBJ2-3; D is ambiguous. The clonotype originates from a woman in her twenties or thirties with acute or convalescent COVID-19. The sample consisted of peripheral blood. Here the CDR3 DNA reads TGTGCCAGCAGGAGTACAGATACGCAGTATTTT. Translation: CASRSTDTQYF.